Shown below are 24 T cell receptor beta chains from a single sample sequenced in a study of blood T cell repertoires in COVID-19. Profiling relied on immunoSEQ multiplex PCR, and the TCRdb table lists in-frame clones only, not all of them. The table records 91,000 or so clones, 90% to 95% of them present only once. The sequencing sample was made of peripheral blood. The receptor set was obtained from a woman between 50 and 59 years old in a cohort sampled during active COVID-19.

The chain recombines TRBV13 with TRBJ1-4; D is ambiguous. The CDR3 is 14 residues long. Germline loops: CDR1 PRHDT, CDR2 FYEKMQ (reference sequence). V was trimmed by 0 bases and J by 2 bases, leaving 4 bases between them. CDR3 coding DNA: TGTGCCAGCAGCTTAGGGAGGACTAATGAAAAACTGTTTTTT. Protein: CASSLGRTNEKLFF.

CDR3 DNA: TGCGCCAGCAAGCGGGAGAGTTCCTACAATGAGCAGTTCTTC. This sequence encodes CASKRESSYNEQFF. The J gene is TRBJ2-1, the V gene TRBV5-1, with TRBD2 matching 8 bases. The CDR3 extends over 14 amino acids. J lost 1 base, V lost 6 bases, and 3 bases had no gene match. The germline V gene has CDR1 SGHRS and CDR2 YFSETQ.

The V gene is TRBV19, the J gene TRBJ1-2, with 7 bases that match TRBD1. Trimming took 7 bases from V and 3 from J; bases not matched to a gene: 14. There are 16 residues in the CDR3. Per germline, CDR1 LNHDA and CDR2 SQIVND (reference sequence). Here the CDR3 DNA reads TGTGCCAGTACCCCGTCGGGTACAGGGGCTTACTATGGCTACACCTTC. Its protein is CASTPSGTGAYYGYTF.

The chain carries TRBV18 and TRBJ1-2, with D perhaps TRBD1 (5 bases). Between the trimmed V and J ends, which lost 5 bases and 4 bases, there was a span of 14 bases. The germline V gene has CDR1 KGHSH and CDR2 LQKENI. The CDR3 has 14 amino acids. The CDR3 loop is CASSGAGVVYGYTF. In DNA form, the CDR3 reads TGTGCCAGCTCAGGGGCGGGGGTCGTCTATGGCTACACCTTC. The full variable domain, with the rest looked up from reference TRBV18 and TRBJ1-2, is NAGVMQNPRHLVRRRGQEARLRCSPMKGHSHVYWYRQLPEEGLKFMVYLQKENIIDESGMPKERFSAEFPKEGPSILRIQQVVRGDSAAYFCASSGAGVVYGYTFGSGTRLTVV.

V and J are TRBV4-2 and TRBJ2-2, with D uncertain. CDR1 and CDR2 from the germline V gene are LGHNA and YNFKEQ. V lost 0 bases, J lost 1 base, and 15 bases lay in between. This CDR3 is 18 amino acids long. In nucleotides, the CDR3 is TGTGCCAGCAGCCAAGAGGCCCCCGTACCGGGGAACACCGGGGAGCTGTTTTTT. This translates into CASSQEAPVPGNTGELFF.

CDR3 DNA sequence: TGTGCCAGCAGCCTTCGGGGCGGGGGGTACCAAGAGACCCAGTACTTC. The encoded protein is CASSLRGGGYQETQYF. The chain is built from TRBV3-1 (or the pseudogene TRBV3-2) and TRBJ2-5; 8 bases fit TRBD2. V dropped 4 bases and J dropped 0; count of bases not matched to a gene: 7. The CDR3 length is 16 residues. Germline V CDR1 and CDR2: LGHDT, YNNKEL (reference sequence).

The V gene is TRBV27, the J gene TRBJ2-7; 14 bases match TRBD2. The CDR3 totals 15 residues. V was pared by 6 bases and J by 7 bases, with 8 bases of the junction left unmatched. Germline assignment: CDR1 MNHEY and CDR2 SMNVEV (reference sequence). The CDR3 sequence: CASRNRLAGGYEQYF. The DNA for the CDR3 is TGTGCCAGCAGAAACAGACTAGCGGGAGGGTATGAGCAGTACTTC.

The chain carries TRBV28 and TRBJ2-7, with no clear D. The CDR3 has 14 residues. CDR1 is MDHEN and CDR2 is SYDVKM in the germline V gene. V was clipped by 1 base and J by 2 bases, with 9 bases between them. CDR3 sequence reads: CASSLSWAPYEQYF. The CDR3 bases are TGTGCCAGCAGTTTATCCTGGGCTCCCTACGAGCAGTACTTC. The complete variable domain, with remaining parts taken from reference TRBV28 and TRBJ2-7, reads DVKVTQSSRYLVKRTGEKVFLECVQDMDHENMFWYRQDPGLGLRLIYFSYDVKMKEKGDIPEGYSVSREKKERFSLILESASTNQTSMYLCASSLSWAPYEQYFGPGTRLTVT.

The chain is built from TRBV10-2 and TRBJ2-3; D is ambiguous. The length of the CDR3 is 12 residues. Trimming shortened V by 6 bases and J by 0 bases, and 4 bases separated the two germline ends. CDR1 and CDR2 (germline): WSHSY, SAAADI. The DNA for the CDR3 is TGCGCCAGCAGGACTAGCACAGATACGCAGTATTTT. Amino acid sequence: CASRTSTDTQYF.

The chain joins TRBV7-9 to TRBJ1-1; TRBD1 is a possible D gene (5 bases). Trimming cost V 5 bases and J 3 bases, with 10 bases left between them. There are 13 residues in the CDR3. Germline CDR1 SEHNR, CDR2 FQNEAQ (reference sequence). The CDR3 loop reads CASSVAGDTEAFF. CDR3 DNA: TGTGCCAGCAGCGTTGCGGGGGACACTGAAGCTTTCTTT.

CDR3 nucleotides: TGCAGTGCTAGTTTGCAGGGGGCAGCCGTTCAGCCCCAGCATTTT. Translated, it gives CSASLQGAAVQPQHF. The J gene is TRBJ1-5, the V gene TRBV20-1; 8 nucleotides match TRBD1. This CDR3 is built from 15 residues. Germline CDR1 reads DFQATT; CDR2 reads SNEGSKA (reference sequence). J lost 6 bases, V lost 3 bases, and 10 bases had no gene match.

There are a few counts of this clone. Here the CDR3 reads CASSTRTSGEGEQYF. In DNA, the CDR3 is TGTGCCAGTAGTACCCGGACTAGCGGGGAGGGCGAGCAGTACTTC. The genes are TRBV19 and TRBJ2-7; 12 bases map to TRBD2. The J segment lost 6 bases and the V segment lost 4 bases, leaving 7 bases of the junction unmatched. The CDR3 length is 15 residues. Germline assignment: CDR1 LNHDA and CDR2 SQIVND (reference sequence). Drawing the rest from reference TRBV19 and TRBJ2-7, the complete variable domain is DGGITQSPKYLFRKEGQNVTLSCEQNLNHDAMYWYRQDPGQGLRLIYYSQIVNDFQKGDIAEGYSVSREKKESFPLTVTSAQKNPTAFYLCASSTRTSGEGEQYFGPGTRLTVT.

The chain has TRBV3-1 (or the pseudogene TRBV3-2) and TRBJ2-5, with D hard to call. CDR1 LGHDT and CDR2 YNNKEL come from the germline V gene (reference sequence). The CDR3 consists of 12 residues. V was cut by 1 base and J by 4 bases, with 4 bases left in between. CDR3 protein: CASSQGGETQYF. In nucleotides, the CDR3 is TGTGCCAGCAGCCAAGGCGGAGAGACCCAGTACTTC.

This chain joins TRBV7-2 and TRBJ2-5; 7 bases line up with TRBD1. The ends lost 5 bases at V and 2 bases at J; junction bases unmatched: 5. Germline values: CDR1 SGHTA, CDR2 FQGNSA. The CDR3 sequence is 14 residues long. The CDR3 bases are TGTGCCAGCAGCCCGACAGGGAAACAAGAGACCCAGTACTTC. Amino acids: CASSPTGKQETQYF.

CDR3 in amino acids: CASSFSTHSYNSPLHF. For the CDR3, the DNA is TGTGCCAGCAGCTTTTCGACTCACTCCTATAATTCACCCCTCCACTTT. J is TRBJ1-6 and V is TRBV7-9; D ambiguous. V shed 3 bases and J shed 0 bases, with 9 bases lying between them. Germline CDR1 reads SEHNR; CDR2 reads FQNEAQ (reference sequence). The CDR3 covers 16 residues.

For the CDR3, the DNA is TGTGCCAGCAGCTCACAGCGGGAGGCACACAATGAGCAGTTCTTC. Its protein is CASSSQREAHNEQFF. The V and J genes are TRBV11-2 and TRBJ2-1; 9 nucleotides match TRBD2. The J segment lost 5 bases and the V segment lost 4 bases, leaving 6 bases of the junction unmatched. Germline V gives CDR1 SGHAT, CDR2 FQNNGV. The CDR3 is 15 amino acids.

This chain joins TRBV30 and TRBJ2-3; 9 bases map to TRBD2. V shed 0 bases, J shed 7 bases, and the junction held 5 bases outside the gene matches. CDR3 size: 14 residues. Germline-derived CDR1 and CDR2 are GTSNPN and SVGIG (reference sequence). The CDR3 spells CAWSVGGGANTQYF. The CDR3 DNA reads as TGTGCCTGGAGTGTTGGCGGGGGGGCGAATACGCAGTATTTT.

The chain has TRBV11-2 and TRBJ2-2; 8 nucleotides line up with TRBD2. CDR3 length: 16 amino acids. Per germline, CDR1 SGHAT and CDR2 FQNNGV. V shed 3 bases, J shed 4 bases, and the junction held 7 bases outside the gene matches. CDR3 sequence: CASSLSGGLSTGELFF. CDR3 in DNA: TGTGCCAGCAGCTTGTCGGGGGGGCTCAGCACCGGGGAGCTGTTTTTT.

This chain uses TRBV5-4 with TRBJ1-6, with TRBD1 as a possible D gene (5 bases). The germline gives CDR1 SGHNT, CDR2 YYREEE (reference sequence). This CDR3 contains 17 residues. The V end lost 4 bases, the J end lost 1 base, and 15 bases lay between the germline ends. CDR3 nucleotides: TGTGCCAGCAGCCCCGGGGGGATGGTTTCCTATAATTCACCCCTCCACTTT. Protein: CASSPGGMVSYNSPLHF.

V usage is TRBV6-1 and J usage is TRBJ2-5, with 14 bases aligning to TRBD2. The CDR3 runs to 17 residues. Germline lookup yields CDR1 MNHNS and CDR2 SASEGT. With V trimmed by 4 bases and J by 0 bases, 4 bases remained unmatched. CDR3 loop: CASSAVTSGGDQETQYF. CDR3 nucleotides: TGTGCCAGCAGTGCCGTGACTAGCGGGGGGGACCAAGAGACCCAGTACTTC.

This chain uses TRBV7-9 with TRBJ2-1, with D maybe TRBD2 (6 bases). Germline V gene data show CDR1 as SEHNR and CDR2 as FQNEAQ (reference sequence). Between the trimmed V and J ends, which lost 8 bases and 9 bases, there was a span of 20 bases. The length of the CDR3 is 14 residues. The CDR3 protein is CASLSEGRSSEQFF. The CDR3 DNA reads TGTGCCAGCCTATCAGAGGGGAGGTCGAGTGAGCAGTTCTTC.

This sequence joins TRBV7-9 and TRBJ1-5; D uncertain. Germline values: CDR1 SEHNR, CDR2 FQNEAQ (reference sequence). V was shortened by 5 bases and J by 0 bases, with 11 bases between the two germline ends. The CDR3 sequence is 15 residues long. The CDR3 reads CASSPSGHSNQPQHF. The CDR3 bases are TGTGCCAGCAGCCCCTCGGGTCATAGCAATCAGCCCCAGCATTTT. Full variable domain (rest looked up from reference TRBV7-9 and TRBJ1-5): DTGVSQNPRHKITKRGQNVTFRCDPISEHNRLYWYRQTLGQGPEFLTYFQNEAQLEKSRLLSDRFSAERPKGSFSTLEIQRTEQGDSAMYLCASSPSGHSNQPQHFGDGTRLSIL.

This clone occurred once. The genes are TRBV7-9 and TRBJ1-1, with TRBD1 as a possible D gene (5 bases). Germline lookup yields CDR1 SEHNR and CDR2 FQNEAQ (reference sequence). Trimming left V 4 bases short and J 5 bases short, with 14 bases between. This CDR3 spans 14 amino acids. CDR3 nucleotides: TGTGCCAGCAGCTACGCATGGGGCCGTACTGAAGCTTTCTTT. Translated: CASSYAWGRTEAFF.

V and J are TRBV5-1 and TRBJ2-5; TRBD2 agrees at 12 bases. Unmatched junction bases numbered 4, after V lost 5 bases and J lost 5 bases. The CDR3 covers 14 residues. Germline CDR1 reads SGHRS; CDR2 reads YFSETQ. The CDR3 DNA is TGCGCCAGCAGTCCAGGGACTAGCGGGGAGACCCAGTACTTC. Residues: CASSPGTSGETQYF.